This TCR beta chain was observed in a study of blood T cell repertoires in COVID-19. V trimming: 1 base; J trimming: 6 bases; junction bases outside the gene matches: 8. The CDR3 loop spans 16 amino acids. Germline values: CDR1 SGHVS, CDR2 FNYEAQ. The repertoire was sequenced with immunoSEQ multiplex PCR; TCRdb's copy has only in-frame clones and lacks some. The table records about 220,000 clones, under 90% of them present only once. The sample consisted of peripheral blood. This receptor was obtained from a man aged 30 to 45 with active or convalescent COVID-19. The V gene is TRBV7-6, the J gene TRBJ2-5; TRBD2 matches at 10 bases. CDR3 DNA: TGTGCCAGCAGCTTAGATCCTAGCGGGAGTGAAAAGACCCAGTACTTC. Its protein product is CASSLDPSGSEKTQYF.